These 2 T cell receptor beta chains originate from one sample sequenced in a study of blood T cells in healthy people across ages. Primers used in a second PCR of about 6 to 11 cycles were a sample-barcoded 5' primer and a J-beta primer mix. One entry per CDR3 protein, called by TCRdb with MiXCR from the 5' RACE reads. This repertoire shows under 1,000,000 distinct CDR3 sequences, around 45% found once; its top ten account for about a sixth. The sequenced material came from blood. These receptors originate from a man aged 80 or over in good health.

This clonotype was seen ten or more times. The genes are TRBV15 and TRBJ2-5, with D uncertain. Trimming removed 3 bases at V and 0 bases at J, with 8 bases between. Germline-derived CDR1 and CDR2 are LNHNV and YYDKDF (reference sequence). The CDR3 covers 14 residues. CDR3 DNA: TGTGCCACCAGCAGTGGCCCGAACCAAGAGACCCAGTACTTC. Translating gives CATSSGPNQETQYF. The variable domain in full, with the rest retrieved from reference TRBV15 and TRBJ2-5, is DAMVIQNPRYQVTQFGKPVTLSCSQTLNHNVMYWYQQKSSQAPKLLFHYYDKDFNNEADTPDNFQSRRPNTSFCFLDIRSPGLGDTAMYLCATSSGPNQETQYFGPGTRLLVL.

V and J are TRBV28 and TRBJ2-5, with D hard to call. CDR3 length: 13 residues. CDR1 is MDHEN and CDR2 is SYDVKM in the germline V gene. V was trimmed by 6 bases and J by 2 bases, leaving 10 bases between them. CDR3 region: CASRVSSQETQYF. CDR3 coding DNA: TGTGCCAGCAGGGTGTCCTCACAAGAGACCCAGTACTTC.